This T cell receptor beta chain was documented in a study of cytomegalovirus exposure and HLA in healthy donors. Regarding the study as a whole: CMV serostatus was the sole immune exposure information available.

Researchers ran the PCR with 60 Vbeta and 13 Jbeta primers. TCRdb keeps only in-frame clones here, not all; method: immunoSEQ multiplex PCR. The table has more than 150,000 clones, over 70% seen once. In this sample, this clone turned up once. The antigen is undetermined. The sample taken for sequencing was PBMCs. The TCR comes from a man aged 50-59 years in good health and CMV-seronegative.

In DNA form, the CDR3 reads TGTGCCAGTAGTATTACCGGGGGGCGCTGGGGCACTGAAGCTTTCTTT. Protein product: CASSITGGRWGTEAFF. The J gene is TRBJ1-1, the V gene TRBV19; weak D call: TRBD1 (6 bases). The V gene's germline CDR1 is LNHDA and CDR2 SQIVND (reference sequence). The CDR3 totals 16 residues. V lost 3 bases, J lost 4 bases, and 18 bases lay in between.